This T cell receptor (beta chain) was obtained from a study of shared clonotypes between healthy human individuals. Study-wide context: Researchers drew samples from two women and a few men aged 18 to 49.

Concerning this clone: The antigen remains undetermined.

Replicate PCRs run on sorted subsets employed 150 to 250 ng DNA, 25,000 to 35,000 T cell genomes. Clones were sequenced by immunoSEQ multiplex PCR, and TCRdb holds only the in-frame ones, with some missing. The sample shows under 850,000 clones, 72% of them seen only once. Trimming cost V 1 base and J 0 bases, with 19 bases left between them. The germline gives CDR1 SGHAT, CDR2 FQNNGV. CDR3 length: 18 amino acids. Memory CD4+ cells were the fraction left after CD45RA+ naive selection. Regarding the study as a whole: As a rule, naive subsets had a larger estimated richness than memory subsets.

This receptor was taken from a woman aged 25-40 years in good health. Input material: memory CD4+ T cells sorted from blood. Subset: CD45RA-negative fraction. The V gene is TRBV11-2, the J gene TRBJ2-7; D is perhaps TRBD1 (6 bases). In DNA form, the CDR3 reads TGTGCCAGCAGCTTAGGCCCCGCAGGGGAGTGGGACTCCTACGAGCAGTACTTC. Its protein product is CASSLGPAGEWDSYEQYF. The full variable domain, in which reference TRBV11-2 and TRBJ2-7 provide the parts outside the CDR3, is EAGVAQSPRYKIIEKRQSVAFWCNPISGHATLYWYQQILGQGPKLLIQFQNNGVVDDSQLPKDRFSAERLKGVDSTLKIQPAKLEDSAVYLCASSLGPAGEWDSYEQYFGPGTRLTVT.